The rows below give T cell receptor beta chains drawn from one sample of a study of T cells after yellow fever vaccination. MiXCR, run by TCRdb on the 5' RACE reads, gives a single entry per CDR3 protein. The sample records a few hundred thousand distinct CDR3 sequences, approximately 6.7% being singletons. Sequencing was performed on CD4+ T cells sorted from PBMCs, taken on the day of the yellow fever booster vaccination. The origin of the receptors is a man aged 25 to 40 who received the YFV17D yellow fever vaccine. Each CDR3 is given without its conserved first and last residue. The order of the fields is V gene, CDR3 protein.

TRBV3-1,ASSDRGRSTGANVLT
TRBV7-8,ASSLPGQGSSYEQY
TRBV7-2,ASSPQGGFYETQY
TRBV5-1,ASSNTLGTGQETQY
TRBV7-2,ASSSGQRAETQY
TRBV19,ASSTQGSTEAF
TRBV7-9,ASSFRPALRGDTQY
TRBV4-2,ASSHDRGLQETQY
TRBV6-5,AKEGDYNEQF
TRBV7-2,ASSRDRGRKETQY
TRBV9,ASSPQAEAF
TRBV7-9,ASSPDRGVNEQF
TRBV5-6,ASSLEWTGNTEAF
TRBV9,ASSTRSWTSGRALPYNEQF
TRBV2,ASSAEGRNTEAF
TRBV7-6,ASSLSQGVNQPQH
TRBV10-3,AISESDRGRLAGNNEQF
TRBV7-2,ASSRDYNNEQF
TRBV9,ASSVEGTDTQY
TRBV20-1,SATGVLAKNIQY
TRBV2,ASSPFNEQY
TRBV29-1,SAGKPPGGLF
TRBV7-8,ASSLSDRPPYNEQF
TRBV10-3,AISGGGTGTGGFEAF
TRBV5-1,ASSLVLAASYEQY
TRBV19,ASRTRTSGRYEQY
TRBV7-9,ASSSRTEGPGTEAF
TRBV7-2,ASSLRGFGNTIY
TRBV3-1,ASSPGLFYNEQF